Following are 19 T cell receptor beta chains from one sample sequenced in a study of T cells in Graves' hyperthyroidism and ophthalmopathy (dated by TCRdb to between 2017 and 2020). Preparation of the library involved multiplex PCR. This sample was sequenced with an Illumina HiSeq 2000. TCR beta CDR3 regions were amplified from RNA transcripts. For the first round of RT-PCR on the TCR CDR3, the HTBI primer set was used together with the Qiagen OneStep RT-PCR kit. Through fastp at Q25 and MiXCR, TCRdb rebuilt clones from the public reads, retaining in-frame beta chains. When rows share a CDR3 protein, they turn into one entry using the most common DNA and genes. A total of approximately 330,000 distinct CDR3 sequences appear in this sample, around 23% of them only once. Jointly, the top ten make up 50% to 65% of the sample. Sequencing used blood. The receptors here all came from a woman aged 45-65 years with Graves' hyperthyroidism.

The chain links TRBV9 to TRBJ2-4, with D perhaps matching TRBD2 (5 bases). In germline, CDR1 is SGDLS, CDR2 YYNGEE. This CDR3 comprises 15 residues. V was pared by 0 bases and J by 2 bases, with 9 bases between. CDR3: CASSVDGSPKNIQYF. CDR3 bases: TGTGCCAGCAGCGTAGATGGGAGCCCCAAAAACATTCAGTACTTC.

This clonotype was seen at least ten times. This sequence joins TRBV20-1 and TRBJ2-5, with TRBD1 matching over 8 bases. There are 15 residues in the CDR3. Germline loops: CDR1 DFQATT, CDR2 SNEGSKA (reference sequence). The ends lost 5 bases at V and 0 bases at J; junction bases unmatched: 8. The CDR3 nucleotides read TGCAGTGCTGATCCAGGGGGCGGTTACCAAGAGACCCAGTACTTC. Its protein is CSADPGGGYQETQYF.

The chain couples TRBV7-2 to TRBJ2-7; TRBD2 agrees at 7 bases. This CDR3 region has 16 residues. Per the germline V gene, CDR1 is SGHTA and CDR2 is FQGNSA. J was trimmed by 5 bases and V by 5 bases; bases with no gene match: 15. In DNA, the CDR3 is TGTGCCAGCAGCATCTCCGGGACTAACAATTTCAACGAGCAGTACTTC. Protein: CASSISGTNNFNEQYF.

This clonotype appeared many times. The chain has TRBV2 and TRBJ2-7; the D is unclear. Trimming took 7 bases from V and 3 from J, leaving 16 bases between them. The CDR3 runs 14 residues. Germline V gene data show CDR1 as SNHLY and CDR2 as FYNNEI. Here the CDR3 DNA reads TGTGCCAGCAACAGAAGGCCTAATTTCTACGAGCAGTACTTC. Translating gives CASNRRPNFYEQYF.

This clonotype has at least ten counts. V gene TRBV6-5 combines with J gene TRBJ2-7; unclear D gene. Germline V gene data show CDR1 as MNHEY and CDR2 as SVGAGI. V lost 0 bases and J lost 4, with 7 bases in between. CDR3 length: 13 residues. As DNA, the CDR3 is TGTGCCAGCAGTTACTCGATTGGTTACGAGCAGTACTTC. Translated, it gives CASSYSIGYEQYF.

This clonotype was seen a few times. A much larger clonotype is one base distant, so this may be a read error. The chain links TRBV24-1 to TRBJ2-5, with a tentative D call TRBD2 (6 bases). Trimming took 5 bases from V and 7 from J, leaving 16 bases between them. This CDR3 is built from 14 residues. The germline gives CDR1 KGHDR, CDR2 SFDVKD. For the CDR3, the DNA is TGTGCCACCAGTGGGGCAGGAGGGTCAGGGACCCAGTACTTC. Protein: CATSGAGGSGTQYF.

For this clonotype: This is likely a read error, given that the CDR3 carries no conserved phenylalanine or tryptophan at its end. J is TRBJ2-1 and V is TRBV7-3; no clear D. The CDR3 extends over 15 amino acids. Germline V lookup: CDR1 SGHTA, CDR2 FQGTGA. Between the trimmed V and J ends, which lost 5 bases and 0 bases, there was a span of 11 bases. Here the CDR3 reads CASSPSVSSYNEQFV. Here the CDR3 DNA reads TGTGCCAGCAGCCCAAGCGTGAGCTCCTACAATGAGCAGTTCGTC.

The chain employs TRBV7-2 and TRBJ2-3; D is undetermined. CDR1 is SGHTA, CDR2 FQGNSA, per germline. V lost 1 base and J lost 3, with 8 bases in between. This CDR3 region has 14 residues. CDR3 protein: CASSLGWATDTQYF. The CDR3 DNA is TGTGCCAGCAGCTTAGGGTGGGCGACAGATACGCAGTATTTT.

This clonotype has at least ten counts. V usage is TRBV7-9 and J usage is TRBJ2-1; 8 bases line up with TRBD2. CDR1 is SEHNR, CDR2 FQNEAQ, per germline (reference sequence). This CDR3 comprises 16 residues. Trimming cost V 3 bases and J 7 bases; bases outside gene matches: 11. In DNA, the CDR3 is TGTGCCAGCAGCTTGTGGGCCGGGACTAGAGATAATGAGCAGTTCTTC. Translating it yields CASSLWAGTRDNEQFF.

This clonotype was seen repeatedly, ten times or more. V gene TRBV29-1 combines with J gene TRBJ2-1; 9 bases are a match to TRBD1. Germline V lookup: CDR1 SQVTM, CDR2 ANQGSEA. CDR3 size: 15 residues. The V gene end was trimmed by 4 bases and the J gene end by 5 bases; junction bases not matched to a gene: 9. The CDR3 is CSVGVTGQGNNEQFF. DNA for the CDR3: TGCAGCGTTGGCGTTACGGGACAGGGAAACAATGAGCAGTTCTTC.

This clonotype has ten or more counts. The rearrangement joins TRBV3-1 to TRBJ1-1, with a weak D call TRBD1 (6 bases). CDR1 and CDR2 (germline): LGHDT, YNNKEL (reference sequence). Trimming shortened V by 7 bases and J by 5 bases, and 11 bases separated the two germline ends. This CDR3 comprises 12 residues. CDR3 DNA: TGTGCCAGCACCAGAGGGGGGACTGAAGCTTTCTTT. Translating it yields CASTRGGTEAFF.

This clonotype was recorded a few times. The chain combines TRBV20-1 with TRBJ1-4; D gene ambiguous. CDR3 length equals 13 residues. Germline CDR1 and CDR2: DFQATT and SNEGSKA (reference sequence). V was pared by 6 bases and J by 3 bases, with 11 bases between. CDR3 sequence: CSANSVANEKLFF. CDR3 coding DNA: TGCAGTGCCAACAGTGTAGCTAATGAAAAACTGTTTTTT.

This clonotype was recorded at least ten times. The chain recombines TRBV5-6 with TRBJ2-5; a possible D gene is TRBD1 (6 bases). Germline loops: CDR1 SGHDT, CDR2 YYEEEE. Trimming stripped 5 bases from V and 4 bases from J, with 18 bases between. The CDR3 loop spans 15 amino acids. CDR3 loop: CASRMTGTIGETQYF. As DNA, the CDR3 is TGTGCCAGCAGGATGACAGGTACCATCGGAGAGACCCAGTACTTC. Complete variable domain (other parts from reference TRBV5-6 and TRBJ2-5): DAGVTQSPTHLIKTRGQQVTLRCSPKSGHDTVSWYQQALGQGPQFIFQYYEEEERQRGNFPDRFSGHQFPNYSSELNVNALLLGDSALYLCASRMTGTIGETQYFGPGTRLLVL.

The CDR3 is CASSLLKPYEQYF. CDR3 in DNA: TGTGCCAGCAGCTTACTAAAACCCTACGAGCAGTACTTC. The chain is built from TRBV7-9 and TRBJ2-7; D ambiguous. Trimming took off 2 bases at V and 2 bases at J, with 7 bases between the two ends. In germline, CDR1 is SEHNR, CDR2 FQNEAQ (reference sequence). There are 13 residues in the CDR3.

The chain employs TRBV11-2 and TRBJ2-7; 9 bases are a match to TRBD1. The CDR3 is 16 amino acids. Unmatched junction bases numbered 11, after V lost 5 bases and J lost 3 bases. The germline V gene encodes CDR1 SGHAT and CDR2 FQNNGV. The CDR3 sequence: CASSRTGTGLDYEQYF. CDR3 nucleotides: TGTGCCAGCAGCCGTACCGGGACAGGGCTTGACTACGAGCAGTACTTC.

As concerns this clonotype: A read error is possible here, since a much larger clone lies one base away. V gene TRBV3-1 combines with J gene TRBJ2-5; maybe TRBD1 (5 bases). The J call may be incorrect, as the DNA end agrees better with TRBJ2-1. The V gene's germline CDR1 is LGHDT and CDR2 YNNKEL (reference sequence). The CDR3 is 13 amino acids. The CDR3 loop reads CASSPGRGETQFF. In DNA, the CDR3 is TGTGCCAGCAGCCCAGGGCGCGGCGAGACCCAGTTCTTC.

J is TRBJ2-3 and V is TRBV18; the match to TRBD2 covers 8 bases. Losses at the gene ends were 2 bases for V and 0 bases for J; bases not matched to a gene: 4. CDR1 and CDR2 (germline): KGHSH, LQKENI. The CDR3 totals 16 residues. The CDR3 coding sequence is TGTGCCAGCTCACCAGGCGCTAGCGGGAGCACAGATACGCAGTATTTT. This gives the protein CASSPGASGSTDTQYF.

Ten or more counts support this clonotype. This chain uses TRBV14 with TRBJ2-7, with D unresolved. CDR1 is SGHDN, CDR2 FVKESK, per germline. The V and J ends lost 1 base and 3 bases respectively, with 16 bases between them. The CDR3 consists of 16 residues. The chain's CDR3 is CASSQAGAPAYYEQYF. The DNA of the CDR3 is TGTGCCAGCAGCCAAGCCGGAGCGCCTGCGTACTACGAGCAGTACTTC.

This clonotype was detected a few times. A read error may explain this, as a much larger clone is one base away. The chain links TRBV7-9 to TRBJ1-1, with 7 nucleotides matching TRBD1. Germline V gene lookup returns CDR1 SEHNR and CDR2 FQNEAQ (reference sequence). The CDR3 runs 16 residues. The CDR3 DNA sequence: TGTACCAGCAGCCCCCGGTCAGGGGGTGAGAACACTGAAGCTTTCTTT. Its protein product is CTSSPRSGGENTEAFF.